This T cell receptor beta chain emerged from a study of blood T cell repertoires in COVID-19. Repertoires were generated with immunoSEQ multiplex PCR, while TCRdb's copy carries only in-frame clones and drops some. The table has around 200,000 clones, roughly 89% seen once. The CDR3 has 16 residues. Losses at the gene ends were 4 bases for V and 5 bases for J; bases not matched to a gene: 9. CDR1 is MNHEY, CDR2 SMNVEV, per germline (reference sequence). Sequencing was done on a sample of peripheral blood. The chain links TRBV27 to TRBJ2-3; 10 bases map to TRBD2. The receptor's source is a woman aged 18-29 years who had recovered from COVID-19. The CDR3 coding sequence is TGTGCCAGCAGTTCCCCCAGCGGGAGGGCCCGAGATACGCAGTATTTT. Translation gives CASSSPSGRARDTQYF.